Below are 16 T cell receptor beta chains sequenced from a single sample in a study of T cell responses to AZD1222 COVID-19 vaccine. Sequenced by immunoSEQ multiplex PCR; TCRdb stores in-frame clones only, minus some. The sample has tens of thousands of clones, 90% to 95% seen once. Here the sequenced sample was peripheral blood, taken on day 0 of AZD1222 vaccination. The receptor set was obtained from an adult in good health.

This clone has only one observation. CDR3: CASSLGLLDRGSYGYTF. The CDR3 bases are TGCGCCAGCAGCCTGGGACTTCTGGACAGGGGTAGCTATGGCTACACCTTC. This chain uses TRBV4-3 with TRBJ1-2; TRBD1 matches at 9 bases. The CDR3 loop spans 17 amino acids. Germline-derived CDR1 and CDR2 are LGHNA and YSLEER. The J segment lost 4 bases and the V segment lost 4 bases, leaving 13 bases of the junction unmatched.

The chain uses TRBV6-2 or TRBV6-3 and TRBJ2-1; 13 bases are shared with TRBD2. The ends lost 6 bases at V and 7 bases at J; junction bases unmatched: 9. From germline, CDR1 is MNHEY and CDR2 SVGEGT. The CDR3 has 16 residues. For the CDR3, the DNA is TGTGCCAGCAGCCCTGGGACTAGCGGGAATTATAATGAGCAGTTCTTC. This encodes CASSPGTSGNYNEQFF.

The V and J genes are TRBV7-9 and TRBJ2-7; D might be TRBD1 (6 bases). V was clipped by 4 bases and J by 0 bases, with 16 bases between them. CDR3 length: 16 amino acids. Germline CDR1 and CDR2: SEHNR and FQNEAQ (reference sequence). Written as DNA, the CDR3 is TGTGCCAGCAGCTCCGAACAGGGACGGGACTCCTACGAGCAGTACTTC. Amino acids: CASSSEQGRDSYEQYF.

The V and J genes are TRBV6-5 and TRBJ2-7, with D perhaps assigned TRBD1 or TRBD2 (6 bases each). CDR1 is MNHEY and CDR2 is SVGAGI in the germline V gene. V was trimmed by 4 bases and J by 5 bases, leaving 12 bases between them. The CDR3 has 13 residues. The CDR3 DNA reads as TGTGCCAGCAGTTTTCTCGGGGGCGACGAGCAGTACTTC. Translated: CASSFLGGDEQYF.

The chain joins TRBV19 to TRBJ1-2, with D unresolved. CDR1 and CDR2 from the germline V gene are LNHDA and SQIVND (reference sequence). With 1 base removed from V and 7 bases from J, the gap between germline ends came to 10 bases. The CDR3 is 13 amino acids. The CDR3 here is CASSIVGGPGYTF. CDR3 in DNA: TGTGCCAGTAGTATAGTTGGCGGACCTGGCTACACCTTC.

V usage is TRBV4-3 and J usage is TRBJ1-1; D unresolved. This CDR3 is built from 17 residues. Germline assignment: CDR1 LGHNA and CDR2 YSLEER. Trimming removed 4 bases from V and 0 bases from J, with 18 bases in between. Written as DNA, the CDR3 is TGCGCCAGCAGCCCAGGTGGCAGAGGCGCCTTGAACACTGAAGCTTTCTTT. It encodes CASSPGGRGALNTEAFF.

The chain couples TRBV9 to TRBJ2-1; 12 bases are a match to TRBD2. The CDR3 spans 16 residues. V lost 4 bases and J lost 10; bases outside the gene matches: 12. Looked up from germline, CDR1 is SGDLS and CDR2 is YYNGEE. CDR3 loop: CASSRLAGVVYPEQFF. CDR3 DNA sequence: TGTGCCAGCAGCCGACTAGCGGGAGTTGTTTACCCGGAGCAGTTCTTC.

The chain couples TRBV6-1 to TRBJ2-1; a possible D gene is TRBD2 (5 bases). Germline V gene data show CDR1 as MNHNS and CDR2 as SASEGT. V dropped 2 bases and J dropped 8 bases, with 13 bases sitting between them. The CDR3 length is 14 residues. The chain's CDR3 is CASSELGRRYEQFF. CDR3 bases: TGTGCCAGCAGTGAACTCGGCAGGAGGTATGAGCAGTTCTTC.

The V call is TRBV27, the J call TRBJ1-6, with 8 bases identical to TRBD1. After removal of 5 bases from V and 6 bases from J, the junction contained 3 bases not matched to a gene. Germline CDR1 is MNHEY and CDR2 is SMNVEV (reference sequence). The CDR3 is made up of 14 amino acids. In DNA, the CDR3 is TGTGCCAGCAGTCGAACAGGGGGTAATTCACCCCTCCACTTT. It specifies CASSRTGGNSPLHF.

This clone ranks as medium-sized. The V gene is TRBV3-1 (or the pseudogene TRBV3-2), the J gene TRBJ2-7, with D perhaps matching TRBD1 or TRBD2 (5 bases each). Germline CDR1 and CDR2: LGHDT and YNNKEL (reference sequence). V lost 0 bases and J 3 bases, leaving 15 bases between the germline ends. This CDR3 comprises 16 residues. As DNA, the CDR3 is TGTGCCAGCAGCCAAGACAGCCGGGGCTTCTTCTACGAGCAGTACTTC. This gives the protein CASSQDSRGFFYEQYF.

The V gene is TRBV18, the J gene TRBJ2-7; 10 nucleotides agree with TRBD2. Germline CDR1 is KGHSH and CDR2 is LQKENI. The CDR3 is made up of 17 amino acids. The trim removed 0 bases at V and 0 bases at J, leaving 5 bases unmatched. The CDR3: CASSPPLAGTLSYEQYF. The CDR3, as DNA: TGTGCCAGCTCACCACCACTAGCGGGGACCCTCTCCTACGAGCAGTACTTC.

V usage is TRBV14 and J usage is TRBJ2-7, with D possibly being TRBD1 (6 bases). Trimming took off 2 bases at V and 4 bases at J, with 15 bases between the two ends. CDR3 size: 15 residues. Germline CDR1 and CDR2: SGHDN and FVKESK. The CDR3 DNA sequence: TGTGCCAGCAGCCAATTCCAGGGGTTCGGGTACGAGCAGTACTTC. As protein: CASSQFQGFGYEQYF.

The J gene is TRBJ2-7, the V gene TRBV28; 10 positions agree with TRBD2. V shed 6 bases and J 3 bases; nucleotides not matched to a gene: 11. Germline V gene lookup returns CDR1 MDHEN and CDR2 SYDVKM. The CDR3 is 16 amino acids. The CDR3 here is CASSRVQREGFYEQYF. As DNA, the CDR3 is TGTGCCAGCAGCAGGGTTCAGCGGGAGGGCTTCTACGAGCAGTACTTC. The whole variable domain, remainder taken from reference TRBV28 and TRBJ2-7, is DVKVTQSSRYLVKRTGEKVFLECVQDMDHENMFWYRQDPGLGLRLIYFSYDVKMKEKGDIPEGYSVSREKKERFSLILESASTNQTSMYLCASSRVQREGFYEQYFGPGTRLTVT.

The rearrangement uses TRBV7-2 and TRBJ1-5, with D possibly TRBD1 on 5 matching bases. Germline CDR1 and CDR2: SGHTA and FQGNSA. The CDR3 length is 14 residues. V was shortened by 5 bases and J by 9 bases, with 17 bases between the two germline ends. The CDR3, as DNA: TGTGCCAGCAGCCCAGGGACCGGGTGGTTGCCCCAGCATTTT. This codes for CASSPGTGWLPQHF. The whole variable domain, remainder taken from reference TRBV7-2 and TRBJ1-5, is GAGVSQSPSNKVTEKGKDVELRCDPISGHTALYWYRQSLGQGLEFLIYFQGNSAPDKSGLPSDRFSAERTGGSVSTLTIQRTQQEDSAVYLCASSPGTGWLPQHFGDGTRLSIL.

The J gene is TRBJ2-7, the V gene TRBV19; D may be TRBD2 (5 bases). The CDR3 is 13 residues long. Trimming removed 5 bases at V and 0 bases at J, with 8 bases between. Germline assignment: CDR1 LNHDA and CDR2 SQIVND (reference sequence). The CDR3: CASSGGLSYEQYF. CDR3 DNA sequence: TGTGCCAGTAGTGGAGGCCTCTCCTACGAGCAGTACTTC.

This chain uses TRBV11-3 with TRBJ2-7; 9 bases are a match to TRBD1. V lost 2 bases and J lost 4; bases outside the gene matches: 3. The CDR3 loop spans 14 amino acids. Germline values: CDR1 SGHNT, CDR2 YENEEA. The CDR3 sequence is CASSLTGTGYEQYF. The CDR3 DNA is TGTGCCAGCAGCTTAACCGGGACAGGGTACGAGCAGTACTTC.